This entry lists 29 T cell receptor beta chains sequenced from one sample in a study of response to subunit inactivated influenza vaccine. TCRdb reanalysed the RT-PCR reads using MiXCR and keeps one entry per CDR3 protein. Among around 520,000 distinct CDR3 sequences, 12% were seen once, and the ten largest hold roughly 10%. The sequenced sample was PBMCs from blood, obtained on the day of vaccination. These receptors were obtained from a man aged 50 to 59 who received an inactivated influenza vaccine.

This clonotype was counted many times. The chain uses TRBV6-5 and TRBJ2-7, with TRBD1 as a possible D gene (6 bases). In germline, CDR1 is MNHEY, CDR2 SVGAGI. V gave up 0 bases and J gave up 2 bases, with 14 bases separating them. This CDR3 region has 16 residues. CDR3 amino acids: CASSYSFSGQPYEQYF. As DNA, the CDR3 is TGTGCCAGCAGTTACTCGTTCTCCGGACAGCCCTACGAGCAGTACTTC.

The chain combines TRBV7-2 with TRBJ2-3; perhaps D is TRBD1 or TRBD2 (5 bases each). The CDR3 contains 14 residues. CDR1 and CDR2 (germline): SGHTA, FQGNSA. Trimming removed 5 bases from V and 5 bases from J, with 14 bases in between. The CDR3 loop is CASSPNRGVDTQYF. In DNA form, the CDR3 reads TGTGCCAGCAGCCCAAATAGAGGGGTAGATACGCAGTATTTT.

The rearrangement joins TRBV28 to TRBJ2-6, with unresolved D. The CDR3 runs to 14 residues. The germline CDR1 and CDR2 sequences are MDHEN and SYDVKM. Trimming cost V 6 bases and J 0 bases, with 6 bases left between them. CDR3 protein: CASSRPSGANVLTF. Written as DNA, the CDR3 is TGTGCCAGCAGCAGGCCCTCTGGGGCCAACGTCCTGACTTTC.

The chain couples TRBV4-1 to TRBJ2-1, with no clear D. The CDR3 is 16 residues long. Trimming left V 0 bases short and J 4 bases short, with 13 bases between. Germline V gene lookup returns CDR1 MGHRA and CDR2 YSYEKL. CDR3 DNA: TGCGCCAGCAGCCAAGACTCACCGGGCGCGTACAATGAGCAGTTCTTC. It specifies CASSQDSPGAYNEQFF.

This clonotype came up a few times. The chain links TRBV7-9 to TRBJ2-7, with a tentative D call TRBD2 (5 bases). The length of the CDR3 is 14 residues. V was pared by 7 bases and J by 1 base, with 14 bases between. Germline CDR1 is SEHNR and CDR2 is FQNEAQ (reference sequence). DNA for the CDR3: TGTGCCAGCACCGGAGGAAGCGTATCCTACGAGCAGTACTTC. This codes for CASTGGSVSYEQYF.

V and J are TRBV5-1 and TRBJ2-5, with D perhaps being TRBD1 or TRBD2 (5 bases each). The germline CDR1 and CDR2 sequences are SGHRS and YFSETQ. Trimming shortened V by 4 bases and J by 2 bases, and 15 bases separated the two germline ends. CDR3 size: 15 residues. The CDR3 nucleotides are TGCGCCAGCAGCCAGTTGGGACGGAGTCAAGAGACCCAGTACTTC. The encoded protein is CASSQLGRSQETQYF.

This chain links TRBV11-2 with TRBJ2-7, with TRBD2 matching 10 bases. V dropped 7 bases and J dropped 1; count of bases not matched to a gene: 7. Germline CDR1 reads SGHAT; CDR2 reads FQNNGV. The CDR3 consists of 15 residues. CDR3 protein: CASTLTSGSSYEQYF. The CDR3 region has the DNA TGTGCCAGCACCCTGACTAGCGGGTCTTCCTACGAGCAGTACTTC.

J is TRBJ2-3 and V is TRBV10-2; TRBD1 matches at 10 bases. The CDR3 extends over 14 amino acids. Per germline, CDR1 WSHSY and CDR2 SAAADI. Germline trimming cut 8 bases from V and 4 bases from J; bases unmatched to any gene: 6. This CDR3 reads CASFDRGRADTQYF. The CDR3 DNA is TGCGCCAGCTTTGACAGGGGGCGTGCAGATACGCAGTATTTT.

CDR3 region: CSASGGSGNEKLFF. The CDR3, as DNA: TGCAGTGCTTCAGGGGGGTCGGGTAATGAAAAACTGTTTTTT. The chain employs TRBV20-1 and TRBJ1-4; 7 bases fit TRBD1. This CDR3 has 14 residues. V shed 5 bases, J shed 4 bases, and the junction held 7 bases outside the gene matches. The V gene's germline CDR1 is DFQATT and CDR2 SNEGSKA (reference sequence).

This clonotype appeared a few times. The gene calls are TRBV12-3 or TRBV12-4 and TRBJ2-7; maybe TRBD2 (6 bases). The CDR3 runs 14 residues. V was pared by 5 bases and J by 5 bases, with 16 bases between. CDR3: CASSVPGLSHEQYF. The CDR3 coding sequence is TGTGCCAGCAGTGTACCGGGACTTTCCCACGAGCAGTACTTC.

This clonotype showed up many times. CDR3 coding DNA: TGCGCCAGCAGCCAACAGGGCTCCTACGAGCAGTACTTC. Its translation is CASSQQGSYEQYF. The chain is built from TRBV5-1 and TRBJ2-7; D may be TRBD1 (6 bases). CDR1 SGHRS and CDR2 YFSETQ come from the germline V gene. The CDR3 covers 13 residues. Trimming stripped 4 bases from V and 0 bases from J, with 8 bases between.

J is TRBJ2-7 and V is TRBV12-3 or TRBV12-4; maybe TRBD2 (6 bases). Trimming took off 5 bases at V and 5 bases at J, with 7 bases between the two ends. The CDR3 runs to 11 residues. CDR3 nucleotide sequence: TGTGCCAGCAGTGCGGGACACGAGCAGTACTTC. Residues: CASSAGHEQYF.

The genes are TRBV29-1 and TRBJ2-3; TRBD1 agrees at 10 bases. CDR1 is SQVTM and CDR2 is ANQGSEA in the germline V gene. The CDR3 totals 13 residues. V gave up 7 bases and J gave up 5 bases; unmatched junction bases: 6. CDR3 nucleotides: TGCAGCGCCCCGGGACAGGGGATAGATACGCAGTATTTT. The encoded protein is CSAPGQGIDTQYF.

In the case of this clonotype: The junction shows a germline mismatch at one end, possibly a read error. J is TRBJ1-4 and V is TRBV25-1; 7 nucleotides agree with TRBD1. Germline CDR1 is MGHDK and CDR2 is SYGVNS. The CDR3 contains 12 residues. For the CDR3, the DNA is TGCGCTTCGGGACAGCCTAATGAAAAACTGTTTTTT. Amino acids: CASGQPNEKLFF. The full variable domain, rest sourced from reference TRBV25-1 and TRBJ1-4, is EADIYQTPRYLVIGTGKKITLECSQTMGHDKMYWYQQDPGMELHLIHYSYGVNSTEKGDLSSESTVSRIRTEHFPLTLESARPSHTSQYLCASGQPNEKLFFGSGTQLSVL.

This clonotype was observed many times. The genes are TRBV20-1 and TRBJ2-3; D uncertain. This CDR3 is built from 14 residues. V was trimmed by 2 bases and J by 0 bases, leaving 9 bases between them. The germline gives CDR1 DFQATT, CDR2 SNEGSKA (reference sequence). The CDR3 DNA follows: TGCAGTGCTAGATTCAGTACTAGCACAGATACGCAGTATTTT. Encoded protein: CSARFSTSTDTQYF.

The chain is built from TRBV20-1 and TRBJ2-2; TRBD2 is a possible D gene (5 bases). CDR3 size: 15 residues. The germline V gene encodes CDR1 DFQATT and CDR2 SNEGSKA (reference sequence). V lost 3 bases and J lost 4, with 15 bases in between. In DNA, the CDR3 is TGCAGTGCTAGGAATGTTGGACTTCCCACCGGGGAGCTGTTTTTT. Its protein product is CSARNVGLPTGELFF.

There are many counts of this clonotype. V gene TRBV7-9 combines with J gene TRBJ2-5; perhaps D is TRBD1 or TRBD2 (7 bases each). Germline loops: CDR1 SEHNR, CDR2 FQNEAQ (reference sequence). V was cut by 5 bases and J by 4 bases, with 14 bases left in between. The CDR3 spans 14 residues. The CDR3 here is CASSRDREGETQYF. The CDR3 bases are TGTGCCAGCAGCCGCGACAGGGAGGGAGAGACCCAGTACTTC.

Many counts were recorded for this clonotype. The chain has TRBV10-3 and TRBJ1-1, with D tentatively TRBD1 (5 bases). The CDR3 length is 13 residues. Between the trimmed V and J ends, which lost 7 bases and 6 bases, there was a span of 15 bases. Germline CDR1 ENHRY, CDR2 SYGVKD. The DNA for the CDR3 is TGTGCCATCACCCCTAGGGAGGGGCCTGAAGCTTTCTTT. Its translation is CAITPREGPEAFF.

V is TRBV12-5 and J is TRBJ1-5, with a tentative D call TRBD1 (6 bases). The germline V and J ends were trimmed by 3 bases and 2 bases, with 14 bases remaining between them. The CDR3 contains 16 residues. The germline CDR1 and CDR2 sequences are LGHNT and FRNRAP. Here the CDR3 reads CASGFPRGAGNQPQHF. CDR3 nucleotide sequence: TGTGCTAGTGGTTTCCCGCGGGGGGCCGGCAATCAGCCCCAGCATTTT.

The genes are TRBV20-1 and TRBJ2-7, with TRBD2 matching 9 bases. J was trimmed by 0 bases and V by 3 bases; bases with no gene match: 12. Germline loops: CDR1 DFQATT, CDR2 SNEGSKA (reference sequence). The CDR3 runs to 17 residues. Here the CDR3 reads CSASILSGGPYSYEQYF. Here the CDR3 DNA reads TGCAGTGCTAGTATCCTTAGCGGGGGCCCCTACTCCTACGAGCAGTACTTC.

This clonotype was counted a few times. The chain recombines TRBV20-1 with TRBJ2-3; D call uncertain. The CDR3 extends over 13 amino acids. Trimming took 5 bases from V and 9 from J, leaving 18 bases between them. In germline, CDR1 is DFQATT, CDR2 SNEGSKA (reference sequence). The chain's CDR3 is CSAPTRRSLTQYF. In nucleotides, the CDR3 is TGCAGTGCTCCAACTCGACGGAGCCTAACGCAGTATTTT.

J is TRBJ2-3 and V is TRBV5-5; 8 bases match TRBD2. The CDR3 extends over 18 amino acids. Trimming took 3 bases from V and 4 from J; bases not matched to a gene: 16. Germline-derived CDR1 and CDR2 are SGHKS and YYEKEE (reference sequence). CDR3 in DNA: TGTGCCAGCAGCTCGCGCCTCACTAGCGGAGTCCTCCCAGATACGCAGTATTTT. Its translation: CASSSRLTSGVLPDTQYF.

This clonotype has ten or more counts. This chain joins TRBV20-1 and TRBJ2-1; D unclear. The CDR3 is made up of 12 amino acids. V was trimmed by 1 base and J by 8 bases, leaving 9 bases between them. Per the germline V gene, CDR1 is DFQATT and CDR2 is SNEGSKA (reference sequence). The CDR3 nucleotides are TGCAGTGCTAGAGCCGCCCTTGATGAGCAGTTCTTC. Protein: CSARAALDEQFF.

The rearrangement joins TRBV18 to TRBJ2-2; 14 bases are a match to TRBD2. The CDR3 loop spans 17 amino acids. The V gene end was trimmed by 2 bases and the J gene end by 5 bases; junction bases not matched to a gene: 4. Germline CDR1 and CDR2: KGHSH and LQKENI. CDR3 nucleotide sequence: TGTGCCAGCTCACCATATGGACTAGCGGGAGGAACCGGGGAGCTGTTTTTT. Residues: CASSPYGLAGGTGELFF.

This clonotype was seen at least ten times. This chain connects TRBV20-1 to TRBJ2-2; D may be TRBD1 (5 bases). Trimming took off 3 bases at V and 2 bases at J, with 7 bases between the two ends. The germline gives CDR1 DFQATT, CDR2 SNEGSKA (reference sequence). This CDR3 spans 13 amino acids. The CDR3: CSASGANTGELFF. The CDR3 bases are TGCAGTGCTAGTGGGGCCAACACCGGGGAGCTGTTTTTT.

The V call is TRBV2, the J call TRBJ2-3; the D gene could be TRBD1 or TRBD2 (6 bases each). Germline V gene lookup returns CDR1 SNHLY and CDR2 FYNNEI. V was clipped by 7 bases and J by 2 bases, with 13 bases between them. The CDR3 extends over 14 amino acids. CDR3 loop: CASKFGGTTDTQYF. The CDR3 DNA is TGTGCCAGCAAGTTCGGGGGCACCACAGATACGCAGTATTTT.

The chain is built from TRBV20-1 and TRBJ2-2; TRBD2 matches 10 bases. The CDR3 is made up of 15 amino acids. J lost 7 bases, V lost 1 base, and 6 bases had no gene match. From germline, CDR1 is DFQATT and CDR2 SNEGSKA (reference sequence). CDR3 loop: CSARVPSGGGGELFF. The CDR3 DNA reads as TGCAGTGCTAGAGTTCCTAGCGGGGGTGGCGGGGAGCTGTTTTTT.

In this sample, this clonotype turned up a few times. This rearrangement joins TRBV5-1 to TRBJ2-3, with 16 bases fitting TRBD2. V was pared by 4 bases and J by 2 bases, with 7 bases of the junction left unmatched. This CDR3 is 18 amino acids long. Germline loops: CDR1 SGHRS, CDR2 YFSETQ. DNA for the CDR3: TGCGCCAGCAGCCTGACGGGGACTAGCGGGGGGGCCACAGATACGCAGTATTTT. This translates into CASSLTGTSGGATDTQYF.

This clonotype was recorded a few times. The chain has TRBV7-2 and TRBJ2-7; D not certain. The CDR3 covers 14 residues. V dropped 4 bases and J dropped 3 bases, with 13 bases sitting between them. The germline V gene has CDR1 SGHTA and CDR2 FQGNSA. The CDR3 is CASSSRTDHYEQYF. In DNA form, the CDR3 reads TGTGCCAGCAGCTCCCGGACGGACCACTACGAGCAGTACTTC.